A selection of T cell receptor beta chains follows, all from one sample in a study of blood T cell repertoires in COVID-19. Method: immunoSEQ multiplex PCR; TCRdb's copy keeps in-frame clones and lacks some. The sample consists of 100,000 to 150,000 clones, around 83% of them appearing once. The sample taken for sequencing was peripheral blood. The receptors were gathered from a man aged 80 or over with active or convalescent COVID-19. Each CDR3 is given with its conserved first and last residue. Each record gives: J gene, clone size, V gene, D gene, CDR3 protein, CDR3 DNA. A D gene is named only where the DNA matches it firmly. Size is stated for part of the rows, as once, few or many counts, or as a class when the clone is expanded.

J gene: TRBJ2-3; clone size: NA; V gene: TRBV7-3; D gene: NA; CDR3 protein: CASSQTGGGQDTQYF; CDR3 DNA: TGTGCCAGCAGCCAAACGGGCGGGGGCCAAGATACGCAGTATTTT
J gene: TRBJ1-4; clone size: NA; V gene: TRBV9; D gene: TRBD1; CDR3 protein: CASSAERQGDSEKLFF; CDR3 DNA: TGTGCCAGCAGCGCGGAACGACAGGGAGATTCTGAAAAACTGTTTTTT
J gene: TRBJ2-7; clone size: NA; V gene: TRBV6-2/TRBV6-3; D gene: TRBD2; CDR3 protein: CASSFLRLAGTYEQYF; CDR3 DNA: TGTGCCAGCAGTTTCCTAAGACTAGCGGGCACCTACGAGCAGTACTTC
J gene: TRBJ1-1; clone size: NA; V gene: TRBV7-2; D gene: NA; CDR3 protein: CASSLASTEAFF; CDR3 DNA: TGTGCCAGCAGCTTAGCCAGCACTGAAGCTTTCTTT
J gene: TRBJ2-1; clone size: NA; V gene: TRBV27; D gene: NA; CDR3 protein: CASSRGAGPHNEQFF; CDR3 DNA: TGTGCCAGCAGTCGAGGGGCGGGGCCCCACAATGAGCAGTTCTTC
J gene: TRBJ1-2; clone size: NA; V gene: TRBV19; D gene: NA; CDR3 protein: CASKGPAGNYGYTF; CDR3 DNA: TGTGCCAGTAAGGGCCCGGCAGGGAACTATGGCTACACCTTC
J gene: TRBJ1-1; clone size: NA; V gene: TRBV6-5; D gene: TRBD1; CDR3 protein: CASNGQANMNTEAFF; CDR3 DNA: TGTGCCAGCAACGGACAGGCCAACATGAACACTGAAGCTTTCTTT
J gene: TRBJ2-3; clone size: NA; V gene: TRBV7-2; D gene: NA; CDR3 protein: CASSPQGGGGGTDTQYF; CDR3 DNA: TGTGCCAGCAGCCCCCAAGGTGGGGGGGGCGGCACAGATACGCAGTATTTT
J gene: TRBJ1-2; clone size: NA; V gene: TRBV4-3; D gene: TRBD1; CDR3 protein: CASSQGGGRGGGYTF; CDR3 DNA: TGCGCCAGCAGCCAAGGAGGGGGCCGAGGCGGTGGCTACACCTTC
J gene: TRBJ2-5; clone size: once; V gene: TRBV5-4; D gene: NA; CDR3 protein: CASSLEGRVIGETQYF; CDR3 DNA: TGTGCCAGCAGCTTGGAAGGCAGGGTTATTGGAGAGACCCAGTACTTC
J gene: TRBJ1-3; clone size: many; V gene: TRBV5-4; D gene: TRBD1; CDR3 protein: CASSGDRADTIYF; CDR3 DNA: TGTGCCAGCAGCGGGGACAGGGCGGACACCATATATTTT
J gene: TRBJ2-7; clone size: NA; V gene: TRBV7-9; D gene: NA; CDR3 protein: CASSLTGTQSYEQYF; CDR3 DNA: TGTGCCAGCAGCTTGACCGGGACACAATCCTACGAGCAGTACTTC
J gene: TRBJ1-2; clone size: once; V gene: TRBV6-1; D gene: NA; CDR3 protein: CASSENWEPNYGYTF; CDR3 DNA: TGTGCCAGCAGTGAAAATTGGGAGCCTAACTATGGCTACACCTTC
J gene: TRBJ1-5; clone size: NA; V gene: TRBV7-2; D gene: NA; CDR3 protein: CASSLLGGRSNQPQHF; CDR3 DNA: TGTGCCAGCAGCTTATTGGGAGGGCGAAGCAATCAGCCCCAGCATTTT
J gene: TRBJ2-5; clone size: NA; V gene: TRBV18; D gene: TRBD2; CDR3 protein: CASSPGTSRAAETQYF; CDR3 DNA: TGTGCCAGCTCACCTGGGACTAGCCGAGCGGCGGAGACCCAGTACTTC
J gene: TRBJ1-3; clone size: once; V gene: TRBV7-2; D gene: NA; CDR3 protein: CASSLGRAVTGNTIYF; CDR3 DNA: TGTGCCAGCAGCCTAGGGAGGGCAGTCACTGGAAACACCATATATTTT
J gene: TRBJ2-3; clone size: NA; V gene: TRBV19; D gene: NA; CDR3 protein: CASSIRAGPTDTQYF; CDR3 DNA: TGTGCCAGTAGTATAAGGGCGGGGCCCACAGATACGCAGTATTTT
J gene: TRBJ2-2; clone size: NA; V gene: TRBV2; D gene: TRBD2; CDR3 protein: CASSESSGGVTGELFF; CDR3 DNA: TGTGCCAGCAGTGAATCCAGCGGGGGGGTTACCGGGGAGCTGTTTTTT
J gene: TRBJ2-7; clone size: NA; V gene: TRBV5-1; D gene: NA; CDR3 protein: CASSPGYEQYF; CDR3 DNA: TGCGCCAGCAGCCCCGGTTACGAGCAGTACTTC
J gene: TRBJ1-2; clone size: NA; V gene: TRBV12-3/TRBV12-4; D gene: NA; CDR3 protein: CASSPGLNYGYTF; CDR3 DNA: TGTGCCAGCAGCCCGGGACTGAACTATGGCTACACCTTC
J gene: TRBJ1-5; clone size: many; V gene: TRBV10-3; D gene: TRBD1; CDR3 protein: CAISESMTGGLSNQPQHF; CDR3 DNA: TGTGCCATCAGTGAGTCTATGACAGGGGGGCTTAGCAATCAGCCCCAGCATTTT
J gene: TRBJ2-1; clone size: NA; V gene: TRBV3-1/TRBV3-2; D gene: TRBD2; CDR3 protein: CASREDGLAGYNEQFF; CDR3 DNA: TGTGCCAGCAGGGAAGATGGACTAGCGGGATACAATGAGCAGTTCTTC
J gene: TRBJ2-7; clone size: NA; V gene: TRBV18; D gene: TRBD1; CDR3 protein: CASSQGQGYEQYF; CDR3 DNA: TGTGCCAGCTCACAGGGACAGGGGTACGAGCAGTACTTC
J gene: TRBJ1-2; clone size: few; V gene: TRBV18; D gene: NA; CDR3 protein: CASSLSGQSNYGYTF; CDR3 DNA: TGTGCCAGCTCACTATCAGGACAGTCTAACTATGGCTACACCTTC
J gene: TRBJ1-1; clone size: NA; V gene: TRBV7-2; D gene: TRBD1; CDR3 protein: CASRAQGAGVLAEAFF; CDR3 DNA: TGTGCCAGCAGGGCGCAGGGGGCGGGCGTATTGGCTGAAGCTTTCTTT
J gene: TRBJ2-7; clone size: NA; V gene: TRBV28; D gene: NA; CDR3 protein: CASSLFASYEQYF; CDR3 DNA: TGTGCCAGCAGTTTGTTCGCTAGCTACGAGCAGTACTTC
J gene: TRBJ2-1; clone size: few; V gene: TRBV28; D gene: NA; CDR3 protein: CASRQRAAGGRDNEQFF; CDR3 DNA: TGTGCCAGCAGACAAAGGGCGGCCGGGGGGCGGGACAATGAGCAGTTCTTC
J gene: TRBJ1-5; clone size: NA; V gene: TRBV25-1; D gene: NA; CDR3 protein: CASSPRQMGQPQHF; CDR3 DNA: TGTGCCAGCAGCCCTCGACAGATGGGGCAGCCCCAGCATTTT
J gene: TRBJ1-5; clone size: few; V gene: TRBV7-2; D gene: TRBD1; CDR3 protein: CASSLVGGRQGQPQHF; CDR3 DNA: TGTGCCAGCAGCTTAGTAGGGGGCAGGCAAGGGCAGCCCCAGCATTTT
J gene: TRBJ2-2; clone size: once; V gene: TRBV2; D gene: NA; CDR3 protein: CASSELTTNTGELFF; CDR3 DNA: TGTGCCAGCAGTGAATTGACAACGAACACCGGGGAGCTGTTTTTT
J gene: TRBJ2-5; clone size: NA; V gene: TRBV19; D gene: NA; CDR3 protein: CASTHVTGGTSETQYF; CDR3 DNA: TGTGCCAGTACCCACGTCACGGGGGGCACGAGCGAGACCCAGTACTTC
J gene: TRBJ1-5; clone size: NA; V gene: TRBV4-1; D gene: TRBD1; CDR3 protein: CASSQVTGGWQPQHF; CDR3 DNA: TGCGCCAGCAGCCAAGTGACAGGGGGCTGGCAGCCCCAGCATTTT